These T cell receptor beta chains were read from a single sample in a study of beta chain features in type 1 diabetes. Generated by immunoSEQ multiplex PCR, the TCRdb table keeps only in-frame clones and is missing some. In the table there are hundreds of thousands of clones, 30% of which are singletons. The sequenced sample consisted of naive CD4+ T cells from blood. These receptors originate from a man in his late teens or twenties in good health. Both conserved end residues are trimmed from each CDR3. The D gene is left open where the match is weak.

j_gene,v_gene,d_gene,CDR3aa
TRBJ2-1,TRBV4-3,-,ASSQDSYNEQF
TRBJ2-1,TRBV7-9,TRBD1,ASSRGQGGNEQF
TRBJ2-1,TRBV10-3,TRBD1,AIRKTGGHEQF
TRBJ2-3,TRBV7-9,-,ASSLVSLRDTQY
TRBJ2-3,TRBV29-1,TRBD2,SVGLASDTQY
TRBJ1-2,TRBV7-9,-,ASSLPARGYT
TRBJ2-7,TRBV28,-,ASSPDRYEQY
TRBJ2-1,TRBV6-5,-,ASSGERAAYNEQF
TRBJ2-6,TRBV9,-,ASSVWSGAGANVLT
TRBJ2-3,TRBV29-1,-,SGMCTDTQY
TRBJ2-1,TRBV10-3,TRBD2,AISESGLAGPPEQF
TRBJ2-7,TRBV28,-,ASSVSYEQY
TRBJ2-7,TRBV5-4,TRBD2,ASREREGYEQY
TRBJ2-2,TRBV30,-,AWSVTGVHTGELF
TRBJ2-1,TRBV7-7,-,ASSLEPYNEQF
TRBJ2-4,TRBV7-9,TRBD2,ASSLPSGTIQY
TRBJ2-7,TRBV7-9,TRBD1,ASSQGQGKGEQY
TRBJ1-1,TRBV30,-,AWSSLLNTEAF
TRBJ1-2,TRBV7-9,-,ASSLVQGLGYGYT
TRBJ2-7,TRBV7-2,TRBD2,ASSLVPSGQTYEQY
TRBJ2-5,TRBV10-3,TRBD1,AISRGRETQY
TRBJ1-1,TRBV4-2,TRBD1,ASSQGDRIFTEAF
TRBJ2-4,TRBV15,TRBD2,ATSEARGLALAKNIQY
TRBJ2-1,TRBV7-2,-,ASSLWAGGTNEQF